This TCR beta chain was identified during a study of shared clonotypes between healthy human individuals. Study results and limitations: Memory subsets generally showed lower estimated richness than naive subsets.

Genomic DNA of each subset was evenly split across several immunoSEQ plates. The assay was immunoSEQ multiplex PCR, and TCRdb's table has in-frame clones only and misses some. The data contain roughly 2.2 million clones, 85% to 95% of them singletons. Notes on this clone: Its matching antigen is unknown.

There are 15 residues in the CDR3. CDR1 is LNHDA and CDR2 is SQIVND in the germline V gene (reference sequence). V lost 5 bases to trimming and J lost 0 bases, with 14 bases between them. This rearrangement joins TRBV19 to TRBJ2-7, with D maybe TRBD1 (6 bases). The clonotype comes from a man younger than 35 in good health. Some clones in this sample may be carry-over from other donors' samples. Sequenced sample: naive CD4+ T cells from PBMCs. Indicated subset: CD45RA+ positively selected. In DNA form, the CDR3 reads TGTGCCAGTAGTTTCGCGCAGGACAGCTCCTACGAGCAGTACTTC. Translation: CASSFAQDSSYEQYF.